The 30 T cell receptor beta chains below all came from one sample that was sequenced in a study of blood T cell repertoires in COVID-19. Method: immunoSEQ multiplex PCR; TCRdb's copy keeps in-frame clones and lacks some. The table has approximately 230,000 clones, nearly 90% seen once. Sequencing used peripheral blood. The receptor source for this set is a man aged 18 to 30 with active or convalescent COVID-19.

This rearrangement joins TRBV27 to TRBJ1-5; 7 bases line up with TRBD1. Germline-derived CDR1 and CDR2 are MNHEY and SMNVEV (reference sequence). The V segment lost 5 bases and the J segment 3 bases; nucleotides outside the gene matches: 7. This CDR3 is 15 amino acids long. CDR3 DNA sequence: TGTGCCAGCAGTAGGTCGGGACAGCACAATCAGCCCCAGCATTTT. Translating gives CASSRSGQHNQPQHF.

This clone occurred a few times. The chain links TRBV29-1 to TRBJ1-6, with 7 bases aligning to TRBD1. CDR1 is SQVTM, CDR2 ANQGSEA, per germline. There are 13 residues in the CDR3. J lost 3 bases, V lost 6 bases, and 2 bases had no gene match. In DNA, the CDR3 is TGCAGCGTCGGGACAGACTATAATTCACCCCTCCACTTT. Its translation is CSVGTDYNSPLHF.

The gene calls are TRBV4-3 and TRBJ2-6; 8 bases agree with TRBD1. V lost 0 bases to trimming and J lost 0 bases; unmatched junction nucleotides: 7. Germline CDR1 LGHNA, CDR2 YSLEER. CDR3 size: 19 residues. CDR3 loop: CASSQDNRGESSGANVLTF. In DNA, the CDR3 is TGCGCCAGCAGCCAAGATAACAGGGGGGAAAGCTCTGGGGCCAACGTCCTGACTTTC.

The chain is built from TRBV7-3 and TRBJ2-7, with TRBD2 matching over 11 bases. CDR3 length: 15 residues. CDR1 is SGHTA and CDR2 is FQGTGA in the germline V gene. V lost 8 bases, J lost 4 bases, and 10 bases stayed unmatched. The CDR3 DNA is TGTGCCAGCGTCCGGATTAGCGGGAGGGGTTACGAGCAGTACTTC. Encoded protein: CASVRISGRGYEQYF. Full variable domain (remainder filled in from reference TRBV7-3 and TRBJ2-7): GAGVSQTPSNKVTEKGKYVELRCDPISGHTALYWYRQSLGQGPEFLIYFQGTGAADDSGLPNDRFFAVRPEGSVSTLKIQRTERGDSAVYLCASVRISGRGYEQYFGPGTRLTVT.

V and J are TRBV20-1 and TRBJ1-2, with D hard to call. CDR1 DFQATT and CDR2 SNEGSKA come from the germline V gene (reference sequence). The CDR3 extends over 10 amino acids. Trimming removed 4 bases at V and 6 bases at J, with 6 bases between. The CDR3 coding sequence is TGCAGTGCTAAACTTGATGGCTACACCTTC. Translating gives CSAKLDGYTF.

V is TRBV5-5 and J is TRBJ1-3; D is possibly TRBD1 (5 bases). The V gene lost 4 bases and the J gene lost 0 bases, with 17 bases spanning the gap. The CDR3 extends over 17 amino acids. Germline CDR1 is SGHKS and CDR2 is YYEKEE (reference sequence). CDR3 nucleotides: TGTGCCAGCAGCCCCCGGGGGTGGGAAAGCTCTGGAAACACCATATATTTT. The encoded protein is CASSPRGWESSGNTIYF.

The chain has TRBV5-6 and TRBJ2-1; a possible D gene is TRBD2 (6 bases). CDR1 SGHDT and CDR2 YYEEEE come from the germline V gene. V dropped 0 bases and J dropped 8 bases, with 9 bases sitting between them. This CDR3 has 13 residues. As DNA, the CDR3 is TGTGCCAGCAGCTTGGGGAGGGTTGATGAGCAGTTCTTC. This sequence encodes CASSLGRVDEQFF.

The chain couples TRBV9 to TRBJ2-7; maybe TRBD1 (6 bases). Deletions cut 2 bases from V and 0 bases from J, with 9 bases between. Per the germline V gene, CDR1 is SGDLS and CDR2 is YYNGEE. CDR3 size: 14 residues. CDR3: CASSVTGSSYEQYF. The CDR3 DNA sequence: TGTGCCAGCAGCGTGACAGGATCCTCCTACGAGCAGTACTTC.

The rearrangement uses TRBV2 and TRBJ2-7; no clear D. Trimming cost V 7 bases and J 4 bases, with 8 bases left between them. From germline, CDR1 is SNHLY and CDR2 FYNNEI. This CDR3 is built from 11 residues. CDR3 in DNA: TGTGCCAGCACCAGGTTGTACGAGCAGTACTTC. Protein sequence: CASTRLYEQYF.

Comment on this clone: At one end the junction does not follow the germline gene, possibly because of a read error. V gene TRBV4-3 combines with J gene TRBJ2-2; tentatively, D is TRBD2 (6 bases). The CDR3 covers 12 residues. The V gene's germline CDR1 is LGHNA and CDR2 YSLEER. The CDR3 spells CASSQEAGGLFF. CDR3 DNA sequence: TGCGCCAGCAGCCAAGAGGCCGGGGGGCTGTTTTTT.

In DNA form, the CDR3 reads TGTGCCAGCAGCCTCGCAGACTGGACTAGCACAGATACGCAGTATTTT. This codes for CASSLADWTSTDTQYF. The V call is TRBV7-9, the J call TRBJ2-3; D possibly corresponds to TRBD2 (5 bases). V was trimmed by 5 bases and J by 0 bases, leaving 15 bases between them. In germline, CDR1 is SEHNR, CDR2 FQNEAQ (reference sequence). The CDR3 totals 16 residues.

The CDR3 sequence: CASSRGGLNNQPQHF. Here the CDR3 DNA reads TGTGCCAGCAGCCGAGGGGGTTTAAACAATCAGCCCCAGCATTTT. The chain has TRBV28 and TRBJ1-5, with a weak D call TRBD1 (6 bases). Trimming shortened V by 6 bases and J by 3 bases, and 15 bases separated the two germline ends. Germline loops: CDR1 MDHEN, CDR2 SYDVKM. The CDR3 has 15 residues. Drawing the rest from reference TRBV28 and TRBJ1-5, the complete variable domain is DVKVTQSSRYLVKRTGEKVFLECVQDMDHENMFWYRQDPGLGLRLIYFSYDVKMKEKGDIPEGYSVSREKKERFSLILESASTNQTSMYLCASSRGGLNNQPQHFGDGTRLSIL.

The V and J genes are TRBV6-2 or TRBV6-3 and TRBJ1-6; D is unclear. This CDR3 has 15 amino acids. V lost 4 bases and J lost 10, with 17 bases in between. Germline CDR1 MNHEY, CDR2 SVGEGT. The CDR3 sequence: CASSSPVSGESPLHF. In DNA, the CDR3 is TGTGCCAGCAGTTCCCCGGTGAGTGGAGAATCACCCCTCCACTTT.

The chain recombines TRBV6-2 or TRBV6-3 with TRBJ2-5; 8 nucleotides match TRBD1. V was clipped by 5 bases and J by 5 bases; unmatched bases: 7. The germline V gene encodes CDR1 MNHEY and CDR2 SVGEGT. CDR3 size: 14 residues. Written as DNA, the CDR3 is TGTGCCAGCAGTCCGATGGACAGGGAGGAGACCCAGTACTTC. As protein: CASSPMDREETQYF.

The chain is built from TRBV15 and TRBJ2-2; 8 positions agree with TRBD1. The CDR3 length is 16 residues. V lost 4 bases and J lost 2; bases outside the gene matches: 6. The germline V gene encodes CDR1 LNHNV and CDR2 YYDKDF (reference sequence). The CDR3 nucleotides are TGTGCCACCAGCATGTTAGGACAGGGTAACACCGGGGAGCTGTTTTTT. It codes for CATSMLGQGNTGELFF.

V and J are TRBV6-1 and TRBJ1-1; D is uncertain. CDR3 size: 16 residues. CDR1 MNHNS and CDR2 SASEGT come from the germline V gene. Trimming stripped 0 bases from V and 4 bases from J, with 15 bases between. This CDR3 is CASSEASHRVGTEAFF. CDR3 nucleotides: TGTGCCAGCAGTGAAGCCAGCCATCGGGTTGGCACTGAAGCTTTCTTT.

The rearrangement links TRBV19 to TRBJ1-5; 7 bases are a match to TRBD1. The CDR3 has 14 amino acids. CDR1 is LNHDA, CDR2 SQIVND, per germline (reference sequence). Trimming removed 5 bases from V and 11 bases from J; junction bases left unmatched: 12. This CDR3 reads CASSYGQVGGSQHF. In DNA, the CDR3 is TGTGCCAGTAGTTACGGACAGGTTGGGGGGTCCCAGCATTTT.

The gene calls are TRBV5-4 and TRBJ1-1; D unresolved. The CDR3 loop spans 14 amino acids. Trimming took 4 bases from V and 1 from J, leaving 11 bases between them. Germline V gives CDR1 SGHNT, CDR2 YYREEE (reference sequence). The CDR3 DNA sequence: TGTGCCAGCAGCCGACGGGCGGGGAACACTGAAGCTTTCTTT. This codes for CASSRRAGNTEAFF.

This clone was counted once. In the same sample, other DNA sequences code for this CDR3. The CDR3 nucleotides are TGCGCCAGCAGCTTGAGAGGGAATGAAAAACTGTTTTTT. It translates to CASSLRGNEKLFF. The rearrangement uses TRBV5-1 and TRBJ1-4; D is ambiguous. The germline V gene has CDR1 SGHRS and CDR2 YFSETQ. V lost 1 base, J lost 5 bases, and 6 bases lay in between. This CDR3 contains 13 residues.

V usage is TRBV15 and J usage is TRBJ2-5; 7 bases are shared with TRBD2. This CDR3 has 15 amino acids. Germline trimming cut 4 bases from V and 1 base from J; bases unmatched to any gene: 6. The germline V gene encodes CDR1 LNHNV and CDR2 YYDKDF (reference sequence). This CDR3 is CATSNPSGSQETQYF. The CDR3 bases are TGTGCCACCAGCAATCCTAGCGGATCCCAAGAGACCCAGTACTTC.

Points on this clone: Additional DNA sequences in this sample encode the identical CDR3. This CDR3 reads CASSSGTLNTEAFF. CDR3 in DNA: TGCGCCAGCAGCAGCGGGACACTCAACACTGAAGCTTTCTTT. This chain connects TRBV5-1 to TRBJ1-1; D is perhaps TRBD1 (6 bases). The CDR3 covers 14 residues. Trimming removed 4 bases from V and 2 bases from J, with 12 bases in between. Per the germline V gene, CDR1 is SGHRS and CDR2 is YFSETQ.

This sequence joins TRBV14 and TRBJ2-7; TRBD2 might be the D (6 bases). With 3 bases removed from V and 7 bases from J, the gap between germline ends came to 16 bases. Germline V gives CDR1 SGHDN, CDR2 FVKESK. The CDR3 runs to 14 residues. The DNA for the CDR3 is TGTGCCAGCAGCCATAAGGTATGGAGCGGGGAGCAGTACTTC. This codes for CASSHKVWSGEQYF.

The sample holds a few counts of this clone. The chain employs TRBV7-8 and TRBJ2-2, with TRBD2 identical over 9 bases. The V gene's germline CDR1 is SGHVS and CDR2 FQNEAQ. The CDR3 has 14 amino acids. V lost 5 bases, J lost 7 bases, and 5 bases stayed unmatched. The CDR3 sequence is CASSPSGTSGELFF. The CDR3 DNA reads TGTGCCAGCAGCCCTAGCGGGACGAGCGGGGAGCTGTTTTTT.

This chain links TRBV5-1 with TRBJ2-5, with 11 bases aligning to TRBD2. The V and J ends lost 1 base and 7 bases, in that order; junction bases with no gene match: 6. CDR3 length: 15 residues. Germline V gene sequence: CDR1 SGHRS, CDR2 YFSETQ. CDR3 sequence: CASSLNSGGAGTQYF. CDR3 DNA sequence: TGCGCCAGCAGCTTGAATAGCGGGGGGGCCGGGACCCAGTACTTC.

The V call is TRBV28, the J call TRBJ2-1, with 12 bases matching TRBD2. After removal of 6 bases from V and 5 bases from J, the junction contained 11 bases not matched to a gene. The CDR3 is made up of 17 amino acids. Germline CDR1 is MDHEN and CDR2 is SYDVKM. The CDR3 sequence is CASSPTSGRHLNNEQFF. The CDR3 DNA sequence: TGTGCCAGCAGCCCCACTAGCGGGAGGCACCTAAACAATGAGCAGTTCTTC.

V usage is TRBV28 and J usage is TRBJ2-5; D may be TRBD2 (5 bases). The ends were cut back, 5 bases at V and 5 bases at J, with 12 bases in the middle. This CDR3 has 13 amino acids. CDR1 is MDHEN and CDR2 is SYDVKM in the germline V gene. The DNA for the CDR3 is TGTGCCAGCAGTCTGCTGGTAGCGGAGACCCAGTACTTC. The encoded protein is CASSLLVAETQYF.

This chain joins TRBV11-1 and TRBJ2-1; TRBD2 agrees at 8 bases. The germline V gene has CDR1 SGHAT and CDR2 FQDESV (reference sequence). There are 15 residues in the CDR3. The V and J ends lost 5 bases and 6 bases, in that order; junction bases with no gene match: 9. Written as DNA, the CDR3 is TGTGCCAGCAGCAAACCGGGACTAGGTCGCAATGAGCAGTTCTTC. Its protein is CASSKPGLGRNEQFF. Full variable domain (missing parts from reference TRBV11-1 and TRBJ2-1): EAEVAQSPRYKITEKSQAVAFWCDPISGHATLYWYRQILGQGPELLVQFQDESVVDDSQLPKDRFSAERLKGVDSTLKIQPAELGDSAMYLCASSKPGLGRNEQFFGPGTRLTVL.

The rearrangement uses TRBV28 and TRBJ1-5; D is uncertain. In germline, CDR1 is MDHEN, CDR2 SYDVKM. Trimming pared 7 bases from V and 0 bases from J, leaving 7 bases between. The length of the CDR3 is 13 residues. CDR3 loop: CASISYSNQPQHF. CDR3 coding DNA: TGTGCCAGCATCTCGTATAGCAATCAGCCCCAGCATTTT.

The gene calls are TRBV13 and TRBJ2-6; 9 bases agree with TRBD1. The CDR3 has 17 amino acids. Looked up from germline, CDR1 is PRHDT and CDR2 is FYEKMQ (reference sequence). V trimming: 5 bases; J trimming: 2 bases; junction bases outside the gene matches: 7. The CDR3 region has the DNA TGTGCCAGCAGCCGTGGGACAGGGTCAACTGGGGCCAACGTCCTGACTTTC. Translating it yields CASSRGTGSTGANVLTF. The full variable domain, completed using reference TRBV13 and TRBJ2-6, is AAGVIQSPRHLIKEKRETATLKCYPIPRHDTVYWYQQGPGQDPQFLISFYEKMQSDKGSIPDRFSAQQFSDYHSELNMSSLELGDSALYFCASSRGTGSTGANVLTFGAGSRLTVL.

The chain joins TRBV27 to TRBJ2-2; 10 bases are a match to TRBD2. The CDR3 length is 16 residues. Germline CDR1 reads MNHEY; CDR2 reads SMNVEV (reference sequence). The V and J ends lost 9 bases and 7 bases, in that order; junction bases with no gene match: 14. CDR3 residues: CASAGLARSGVGELFF. The CDR3 DNA follows: TGTGCCAGTGCGGGACTAGCGAGAAGTGGTGTCGGGGAGCTGTTTTTT.